This TCR beta chain was sequenced for a study of CD8 T cells in ankylosing spondylitis. Study-wide results and limits: Ankylosing spondylitis blood appeared to be characterized by a TCR beta motif of about 8 highly homologous variants.

MiXCR, run by TCRdb on the 5' RACE reads, gives a single entry per CDR3 protein. The data hold roughly 220,000 distinct CDR3 sequences, with 10% observed a single time. The CDR3 has 14 residues. Germline V gives CDR1 LGHDT, CDR2 YNNKEL (reference sequence). Remarks on this clonotype: Its target is not known. A clone one base away is much larger, so this may be a read error.

The rearrangement uses TRBV3-1 and TRBJ2-3; D is perhaps TRBD2 (6 bases). The sample consisted of blood, either unsorted or a sorted T cell fraction (not recorded which). The origin of this receptor is a male donor with ankylosing spondylitis or in good health (not recorded which). The CDR3 spells CASSSRAGGDTPYF. CDR3 nucleotide sequence: TGTGCCAGCAGCTCCAGGGCCGGGGGAGATACGCCGTATTTT.